This T cell receptor beta chain was found in a study of blood T cell repertoires in COVID-19. Study as a whole: T cells, B-cell-depleted T cells, or PBMCs supplied cDNA or gDNA.

This clone was picked up a small number of times. Under the authors' procedure: Cell counts per sample came from amplifying reference gene primers. The assay was immunoSEQ multiplex PCR, and TCRdb's table has in-frame clones only and misses some. V, J and clone size derive from that table, while D and trimming were established from the DNA sequence. In the table there are roughly 100,000 clones, 80% to 90% of which are singletons. CDR1 is SEHNR and CDR2 is FQNEAQ in the germline V gene (reference sequence). With 3 bases removed from V and 2 bases from J, the gap between germline ends came to 8 bases. The CDR3 runs to 14 residues.

The J gene is TRBJ1-5, the V gene TRBV7-9; D remains unclear. The source of this sequence is a human donor in a cohort sampled during active COVID-19. The sample comprised peripheral blood. The CDR3 is CASSFSGRNQPQHF. As DNA, the CDR3 is TGTGCCAGCAGCTTCTCGGGTCGCAATCAGCCCCAGCATTTT. The variable domain in full, completed from reference TRBV7-9 and TRBJ1-5, reads DTGVSQNPRHKITKRGQNVTFRCDPISEHNRLYWYRQTLGQGPEFLTYFQNEAQLEKSRLLSDRFSAERPKGSFSTLEIQRTEQGDSAMYLCASSFSGRNQPQHFGDGTRLSIL.